The 32 T cell receptor beta chains given below trace back to one sample, sequenced in a study of Graves' ophthalmopathy and Graves' hyperthyroidism (dated by TCRdb to the late 2010s). The sequencer listed for this sample is Illumina HiSeq 2000. TCR beta CDR3 regions were amplified from RNA transcripts for repertoire sequencing. The first round of RT-PCR was done with HTBI primers and the Qiagen OneStep RT-PCR kit, and was followed by a second round of multiplex PCR, then size selection and purification. Using fastp trimming at Q25 and MiXCR clonotype assembly, TCRdb reanalyzed the public sequencing data and kept in-frame beta chains. A single entry per CDR3 protein holds the most common genes and DNA from its merged rows. This sample has about 550,000 distinct CDR3 sequences in its table, and just under 40% of those were observed once. Around 4% of the sample rests with the top ten. Material: peripheral blood or thyroid tissue (not recorded which). Receptors originate from an adult man with Graves' hyperthyroidism.

This clonotype was detected many times. This chain links TRBV5-1 with TRBJ2-2; 7 bases are a match to TRBD1. CDR1 and CDR2 from the germline V gene are SGHRS and YFSETQ. V lost 3 bases and J lost 0; bases outside the gene matches: 2. The CDR3 has 15 residues. CDR3 in DNA: TGCGCCAGCAGCTGGGACAGCCCGAACACCGGGGAGCTGTTTTTT. Protein sequence: CASSWDSPNTGELFF.

The chain recombines TRBV20-1 with TRBJ1-2; D unresolved. Deletions cut 4 bases from V and 0 bases from J, with 6 bases between. Germline V CDR1 and CDR2: DFQATT, SNEGSKA (reference sequence). This CDR3 is 12 amino acids long. The CDR3 protein is CSAKGANYGYTF. The DNA for the CDR3 is TGCAGTGCTAAGGGAGCTAACTATGGCTACACCTTC.

This clonotype was counted many times. V and J are TRBV7-9 and TRBJ2-7; no reliable D call. Germline CDR1 SEHNR, CDR2 FQNEAQ (reference sequence). V shed 1 base and J shed 0 bases, with 10 bases lying between them. This CDR3 contains 15 residues. DNA for the CDR3: TGTGCCAGCAGCTTAGAATTTGAGGTCTCCTACGAGCAGTACTTC. Residues: CASSLEFEVSYEQYF.

V gene TRBV24-1 combines with J gene TRBJ2-3; a weak D match, TRBD2 (5 bases). The CDR3 spans 13 residues. V lost 4 bases and J 6 bases, leaving 10 bases between the germline ends. CDR1 and CDR2 from the germline V gene are KGHDR and SFDVKD. The DNA of the CDR3 is TGTGCCACCAGTGACAGCCGGAGGGATACGCAGTATTTT. It translates to CATSDSRRDTQYF.

V gene TRBV7-3 combines with J gene TRBJ1-2, with 7 bases lining up with TRBD1. The CDR3 runs 12 residues. V lost 3 bases and J lost 12; bases outside the gene matches: 7. From germline, CDR1 is SGHTA and CDR2 FQGTGA. Here the CDR3 reads CASSFDRAGNTF. In nucleotides, the CDR3 is TGTGCCAGCAGCTTTGACAGGGCTGGAAACACCTTC.

The sample holds many counts of this clonotype. The chain employs TRBV2 and TRBJ1-3, with 7 bases matching TRBD1. This CDR3 region has 16 residues. CDR1 is SNHLY, CDR2 FYNNEI, per germline. J lost 1 base, V lost 3 bases, and 6 bases had no gene match. The CDR3 region has the DNA TGTGCCAGCAGTGAGGCGGCAGGGGGATCTGGAAACACCATATATTTT. Translating it yields CASSEAAGGSGNTIYF.

This clonotype has ten or more counts. The chain joins TRBV2 to TRBJ1-5; no firm D call. There are 13 residues in the CDR3. V gave up 4 bases and J gave up 6 bases, with 10 bases separating them. Germline lookup yields CDR1 SNHLY and CDR2 FYNNEI. The CDR3 DNA reads TGTGCCAGCAGTGTTGACACCACTCAGCCCCAGCATTTT. Translating gives CASSVDTTQPQHF.

This chain joins TRBV16 and TRBJ1-3, with TRBD1 identical over 9 bases. Germline lookup yields CDR1 KGHSY and CDR2 FQNENV. Trimming took 0 bases from V and 1 from J; bases not matched to a gene: 4. This CDR3 contains 17 residues. The CDR3 bases are TGTGCCAGCAGCCAATCGGACAGGGGAATGTCTGGAAACACCATATATTTT. Its translation is CASSQSDRGMSGNTIYF. The full variable domain, its missing parts supplied by reference TRBV16 and TRBJ1-3, is GEEVAQTPKHLVRGEGQKAKLYCAPIKGHSYVFWYQQVLKNEFKFLISFQNENVFDETGMPKERFSAKCLPNSPCSLEIQATKLEDSAVYFCASSQSDRGMSGNTIYFGEGSWLTVV.

This clonotype has ten or more counts. This chain connects TRBV10-3 to TRBJ1-2, with D unclear. Germline V gene sequence: CDR1 ENHRY, CDR2 SYGVKD. CDR3 length equals 13 residues. V gave up 10 bases and J gave up 0 bases, with 12 bases separating them. CDR3 residues: CATQDEANYGYTF. The CDR3 region has the DNA TGTGCCACCCAGGATGAGGCTAACTATGGCTACACCTTC.

This clonotype showed up just a few times. The CDR3 DNA is TGTGCCAGCACACGACGACAGGGAACTGGGGCCAACGTCCTGACTTTC. Amino acids: CASTRRQGTGANVLTF. The chain combines TRBV6-2 or TRBV6-3 with TRBJ2-6; 7 bases are a match to TRBD1. The V segment lost 7 bases and the J segment 2 bases; nucleotides outside the gene matches: 8. CDR1 is MNHEY and CDR2 is SVGEGT in the germline V gene. The CDR3 is made up of 16 amino acids.

J is TRBJ2-7 and V is TRBV9, with a possible D match to TRBD1 (7 bases). The V and J ends lost 4 bases and 2 bases respectively, with 19 bases between them. Germline CDR1 SGDLS, CDR2 YYNGEE. The CDR3 loop spans 16 amino acids. In DNA form, the CDR3 reads TGTGCCAGCAGCCCGGGGGCCGGCAGGGGGGCCTACGAGCAGTACTTC. Translation gives CASSPGAGRGAYEQYF.

A single count supports this clonotype. One junction end does not reproduce the germline sequence, and a read error may be involved. The genes are TRBV5-5 and TRBJ2-5; 7 bases agree with TRBD2. There are 15 residues in the CDR3. The germline CDR1 and CDR2 sequences are SGHKS and YYEKEE (reference sequence). The CDR3 region is CASSLTSATGDTQYF. The CDR3 nucleotides read TGTGCCAGCAGCTTGACTAGCGCCACTGGGGATACCCAGTACTTT.

This clonotype was seen at least ten times. V gene TRBV19 combines with J gene TRBJ1-2; no clear D. Trimming pared 8 bases from V and 3 bases from J, leaving 19 bases between. The germline V gene has CDR1 LNHDA and CDR2 SQIVND (reference sequence). The CDR3 totals 15 residues. The CDR3 DNA follows: TGTGCCAGTCAGGACGGTATAGGTTCATACTATGGCTACACCTTC. Its protein is CASQDGIGSYYGYTF.

The chain uses TRBV7-3 and TRBJ2-7; 7 bases fit TRBD1. The CDR3 has 15 amino acids. Germline V gives CDR1 SGHTA, CDR2 FQGTGA. V lost 6 bases to trimming and J lost 2 bases; unmatched junction nucleotides: 10. CDR3 sequence reads: CASRDAGTAAYEQYF. CDR3 nucleotides: TGTGCCAGCAGAGATGCCGGGACAGCTGCCTACGAGCAGTACTTC. Variable domain in full (rest from reference TRBV7-3 and TRBJ2-7): GAGVSQTPSNKVTEKGKYVELRCDPISGHTALYWYRQSLGQGPEFLIYFQGTGAADDSGLPNDRFFAVRPEGSVSTLKIQRTERGDSAVYLCASRDAGTAAYEQYFGPGTRLTVT.

This clonotype appeared many times. J is TRBJ2-7 and V is TRBV5-1; 8 bases line up with TRBD2. The V gene end was trimmed by 1 base and the J gene end by 1 base; junction bases not matched to a gene: 4. CDR1 and CDR2 from the germline V gene are SGHRS and YFSETQ. The CDR3 is 15 residues long. CDR3 amino acids: CASSLQLAGSYEQYF. For the CDR3, the DNA is TGCGCCAGCAGCTTGCAGCTAGCGGGTTCCTACGAGCAGTACTTC. The full variable domain, rest sourced from reference TRBV5-1 and TRBJ2-7, is KAGVTQTPRYLIKTRGQQVTLSCSPISGHRSVSWYQQTPGQGLQFLFEYFSETQRNKGNFPGRFSGRQFSNSRSEMNVSTLELGDSALYLCASSLQLAGSYEQYFGPGTRLTVT.

This clonotype occurred a few times. The chain is built from TRBV3-1 and TRBJ1-1, with TRBD1 matching over 7 bases. Germline V gene sequence: CDR1 LGHDT, CDR2 YNNKEL (reference sequence). V trimming: 2 bases; J trimming: 7 bases; junction bases outside the gene matches: 1. The CDR3 extends over 12 amino acids. CDR3 residues: CASSQRDSEAFF. Written as DNA, the CDR3 is TGTGCCAGCAGCCAAAGGGACAGTGAAGCTTTCTTT.

This clonotype has only one observation. The CDR3 loop reads CSLPGTGQPQHF. The CDR3 region has the DNA TGCAGCTTACCAGGGACGGGCCAGCCCCAGCATTTT. J is TRBJ1-5 and V is TRBV29-1; a possible D gene is TRBD1 (5 bases). The CDR3 has 12 amino acids. The V gene lost 8 bases and the J gene lost 7 bases, with 15 bases spanning the gap. Germline assignment: CDR1 SQVTM and CDR2 ANQGSEA.

Regarding this clonotype: At one end, the junction sequence differs from germline, possibly due to a read error. V and J are TRBV19 and TRBJ2-6; TRBD1 agrees at 9 bases. This CDR3 is built from 18 residues. CDR1 and CDR2 from the germline V gene are LNHDA and SQIVND (reference sequence). CDR3 sequence (DNA): TGTGCCAGTAGTATCCAGGGGACAGGGACTCCCGGGGCCAACGCCCTGACTTTC. The encoded protein is CASSIQGTGTPGANALTF.

This clonotype was observed many times. This chain connects TRBV12-3 or TRBV12-4 to TRBJ2-7; 8 nucleotides align to TRBD2. The CDR3 has 14 amino acids. Trimming removed 4 bases from V and 3 bases from J; junction bases left unmatched: 5. As DNA, the CDR3 is TGTGCCAGCAGTTCGACTAGCGCGATCTACGAGCAGTACTTC. It specifies CASSSTSAIYEQYF.

Regarding this clonotype: A much more abundant neighbour one base away suggests this may be a read error. This chain connects TRBV20-1 to TRBJ1-4; 9 bases match TRBD1. Looked up from germline, CDR1 is DFQATT and CDR2 is SNEGSKA (reference sequence). CDR3 length: 15 residues. The trim removed 0 bases at V and 12 bases at J, leaving 11 bases unmatched. CDR3 coding DNA: TGCAGTGCTAGAGAGGGACAGGGCGGTCTCGAAGAACTGTTTTTT. It translates to CSAREGQGGLEELFF.

This clonotype came up many times. A much bigger clone sits one base away, suggesting this may be a read error. Since the CDR3 does not end with the conserved phenylalanine or tryptophan, this likely comes from a read error. V is TRBV29-1 and J is TRBJ2-7; D might be TRBD2 (6 bases). The V gene lost 3 bases and the J gene lost 4 bases, with 13 bases spanning the gap. CDR1 is SQVTM, CDR2 ANQGSEA, per germline. The CDR3 runs to 13 residues. The CDR3 DNA reads TGCAGCGTTGAGCGGGACGACCCTTACGAGCAGTACCTC. Translated, it gives CSVERDDPYEQYL.

A remark on this clonotype: It may be a read error: a sequence one base away is much more abundant. The V call is TRBV2, the J call TRBJ1-1; TRBD1 is a possible D gene (6 bases). Trimming pared 8 bases from V and 7 bases from J, leaving 17 bases between. The CDR3 covers 13 residues. Germline V lookup: CDR1 SNHLY, CDR2 FYNNEI. The CDR3 DNA sequence: TGTGCCAGCGGTCTGGACAGCCGAAATGAAGCTTTCTTT. It specifies CASGLDSRNEAFF.

At least ten counts were recorded for this clonotype. The genes are TRBV5-8 and TRBJ1-2, with D unclear. V lost 3 bases and J 4 bases, leaving 10 bases between the germline ends. The CDR3 length is 13 residues. Germline assignment: CDR1 SGHTS and CDR2 YDEGEE. The CDR3: CASSSPYFYGYTF. CDR3 nucleotides: TGTGCCAGCAGCTCCCCATACTTCTATGGCTACACCTTC.

There are many counts of this clonotype. The chain carries TRBV6-6 and TRBJ2-7, with D tentatively TRBD1 (6 bases). This CDR3 comprises 12 residues. Germline V gene data show CDR1 as MNHNY and CDR2 as SVGAGI (reference sequence). The germline V and J ends were trimmed by 6 bases and 4 bases, with 10 bases remaining between them. This chain's CDR3 is CASRPDRYEQYF. CDR3 sequence (DNA): TGTGCCAGCAGACCCGACAGGTACGAGCAGTACTTC.

This clonotype has more than one count but fewer than ten. The chain recombines TRBV5-1 with TRBJ2-2; TRBD1 is a possible D gene (6 bases). CDR3 length equals 15 residues. From germline, CDR1 is SGHRS and CDR2 YFSETQ. Trimming stripped 3 bases from V and 1 base from J, with 10 bases between. Here the CDR3 reads CASSWDILNTGELFF. CDR3 coding DNA: TGCGCCAGCAGCTGGGACATTTTGAACACCGGGGAGCTGTTTTTT.

This chain connects TRBV6-2 or TRBV6-3 to TRBJ2-7, with 7 bases lining up with TRBD1. The CDR3 sequence is 14 residues long. Germline V gives CDR1 MNHEY, CDR2 SVGEGT. J lost 0 bases, V lost 8 bases, and 7 bases had no gene match. The CDR3 DNA reads TGTGCCAGCGGGCTTCCAGGGGGCTCCTACGAGCAGTACTTC. Amino acid sequence: CASGLPGGSYEQYF.

Regarding this clonotype: A much larger clone lies a single base off, so this may be a read error. In this CDR3 the conserved last residue, phenylalanine or tryptophan, is missing, so a read error is likely. The chain links TRBV7-8 to TRBJ1-3; D unresolved. V was shortened by 6 bases and J by 0 bases, with 15 bases between the two germline ends. This CDR3 contains 16 residues. Germline V gene sequence: CDR1 SGHVS, CDR2 FQNEAQ. CDR3 DNA sequence: TGTGCCAGCAGTGAAGTACGACAAATCTCTGGAAACACCATATATCTT. This translates into CASSEVRQISGNTIYL.

This clonotype was seen many times. V is TRBV6-5 and J is TRBJ1-1, with D hard to call. V lost 2 bases and J lost 1, with 5 bases in between. Germline CDR1 MNHEY, CDR2 SVGAGI. The CDR3 contains 13 residues. CDR3 protein: CASSYLQNTEAFF. The CDR3 DNA reads TGTGCCAGCAGTTACCTGCAGAACACTGAAGCTTTCTTT.

The sample holds many counts of this clonotype. The chain is built from TRBV29-1 and TRBJ1-2, with D perhaps TRBD1 (6 bases). V shed 4 bases and J shed 8 bases, with 17 bases lying between them. This CDR3 spans 13 amino acids. CDR1 and CDR2 (germline): SQVTM, ANQGSEA. DNA for the CDR3: TGCAGCGTTGGAACAGGGAAGAGGAGAGGCTACACCTTC. The encoded protein is CSVGTGKRRGYTF.

In this sample, this clonotype turned up once. CDR3 sequence reads: CASSRPGEQYF. The CDR3 DNA reads TGTGCCAGCAGCCGGCCAGGGGAGCAGTACTTC. The gene calls are TRBV7-6 and TRBJ2-7, with D perhaps TRBD1 (5 bases). Germline V gene data show CDR1 as SGHVS and CDR2 as FNYEAQ. The V gene lost 5 bases and the J gene lost 7 bases, with 9 bases spanning the gap. This CDR3 region has 11 residues.

The chain couples TRBV29-1 to TRBJ2-2; 8 bases line up with TRBD2. V lost 8 bases, J lost 2 bases, and 7 bases stayed unmatched. The CDR3 contains 14 residues. The germline gives CDR1 SQVTM, CDR2 ANQGSEA. CDR3 bases: TGCAGCTGGAGCGGGAGCATCAACACCGGGGAGCTGTTTTTT. It codes for CSWSGSINTGELFF.

The V gene is TRBV3-1, the J gene TRBJ2-5; TRBD2 agrees at 9 bases. The CDR3 loop spans 14 amino acids. V lost 5 bases to trimming and J lost 7 bases; unmatched junction nucleotides: 8. CDR1 and CDR2 (germline): LGHDT, YNNKEL (reference sequence). In nucleotides, the CDR3 is TGTGCCAGCAGCTCGCGACTAGCGGAAGGGACCCAGTACTTC. Its protein is CASSSRLAEGTQYF.